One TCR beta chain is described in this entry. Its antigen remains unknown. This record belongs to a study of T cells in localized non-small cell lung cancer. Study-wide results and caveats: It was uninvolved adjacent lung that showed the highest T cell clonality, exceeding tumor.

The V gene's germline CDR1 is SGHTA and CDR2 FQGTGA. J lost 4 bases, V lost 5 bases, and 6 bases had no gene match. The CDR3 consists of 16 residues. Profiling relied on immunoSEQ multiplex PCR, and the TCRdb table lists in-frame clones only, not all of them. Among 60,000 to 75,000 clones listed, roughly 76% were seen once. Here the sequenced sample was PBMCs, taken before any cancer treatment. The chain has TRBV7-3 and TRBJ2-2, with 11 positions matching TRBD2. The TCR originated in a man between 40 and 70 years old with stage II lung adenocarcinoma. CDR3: CASSLYSGRATGELFF. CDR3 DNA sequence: TGTGCCAGCAGCCTTTATAGCGGGAGGGCCACCGGGGAGCTGTTTTTT. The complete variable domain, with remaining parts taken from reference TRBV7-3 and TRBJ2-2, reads GAGVSQTPSNKVTEKGKYVELRCDPISGHTALYWYRQSLGQGPEFLIYFQGTGAADDSGLPNDRFFAVRPEGSVSTLKIQRTERGDSAVYLCASSLYSGRATGELFFGEGSRLTVL.